Detailed here is one TCR beta chain. Its antigen is unidentified. TCRdb's copy holds only in-frame clones and misses some; the assay was immunoSEQ multiplex PCR. This sample carries 110,000 to 150,000 clones, around 90% of them seen once, and the ten largest clones take 7.9%. This specimen belongs to a study of cytomegalovirus exposure and HLA in healthy donors. Study-level information: The roughly 120 validation repertoires were reported in a later analysis to have been generated on the same platform as the 666 first-cohort repertoires. Whole-study results and caveats: One later analysis, an examination of the 90 to 150 validation repertoires, found that first-cohort TCR clusters tended to co-occur in them. Cytomegalovirus association was listed for 150 to 200 TCR beta chains. Among the CMV-associated chains, a few were confirmed in vitro as specific for CMV antigens.

Germline CDR1 and CDR2: LGHNA and YNFKEQ. This CDR3 has 15 residues. The germline V and J ends were trimmed by 0 bases and 6 bases, with 12 bases remaining between them. V is TRBV4-2 and J is TRBJ1-5; no clear D gene. Sequencing was carried out using PBMCs. The receptor was derived from a woman aged 18-30 years in good health and CMV-seropositive. In DNA form, the CDR3 reads TGTGCCAGCAGCCAAGATCGGGCTCGGGGTCAGCCCCAGCATTTT. Translating it yields CASSQDRARGQPQHF.